Listed below are T cell receptor beta chains from one sample, sequenced in a study of control samples from healthy donors and cancer patients. The repertoire was sequenced with immunoSEQ multiplex PCR; TCRdb's copy has only in-frame clones and lacks some. The data show 100,000 to 150,000 clones, 85% to 90% seen once. The specimen sequenced was PBMCs. These receptor sequences come from a man between 50 and 59 years old with head and neck cancer. The CDR3 runs from the conserved cysteine through the conserved F or W. The order of the fields is J gene, clone size, D gene, V gene, CDR3 protein, CDR3 DNA. A D gene is named only where the DNA matches it firmly. Size is omitted from some rows. Given values are once, few, many or a class for expanded clones.

>TRBJ2-5|.|.|TRBV4-2
CASSPPGRQETQYF
TGTGCCAGCAGCCCACCCGGGAGACAAGAGACCCAGTACTTC
>TRBJ1-2|.|.|TRBV5-1
CASSFEGGGYTF
TGCGCCAGCAGCTTTGAGGGAGGTGGCTACACCTTC
>TRBJ2-1|.|TRBD2|TRBV4-1
CASSQRTSGSSYNEQFF
TGCGCCAGCAGCCAACGGACTAGCGGGTCGTCCTACAATGAGCAGTTCTTC
>TRBJ1-1|.|.|TRBV12-3/TRBV12-4
CASSIWMNTEAFF
TGTGCCAGCAGTATATGGATGAACACTGAAGCTTTCTTT
>TRBJ2-2|.|.|TRBV21-1
CASDTGLAGGLRRAGELFF
TGTGCCAGCGATACGGGACTAGCGGGGGGGCTACGCAGGGCCGGGGAGCTGTTTTTT
>TRBJ2-1|.|TRBD1|TRBV27
CASSLRGRQFF
TGTGCCAGCAGTTTGAGGGGGCGGCAGTTCTTC
>TRBJ2-2|.|.|TRBV6-4
CASSDSRDGVVGELFF
TGTGCCAGCAGTGACTCGAGGGACGGGGTTGTCGGGGAGCTGTTTTTT
>TRBJ1-5|.|.|TRBV3-1/TRBV3-2
CASSQGFAGLGQPQHF
TGTGCCAGCAGCCAAGGATTTGCAGGGCTGGGTCAGCCCCAGCATTTT
>TRBJ1-1|once|.|TRBV18
CASSPPSETSEAFF
TGTGCCAGCTCACCACCTTCAGAGACCTCTGAAGCTTTCTTT
>TRBJ1-2|.|.|TRBV5-4
CASSLGGGMSTGRNYGYTF
TGTGCCAGCAGCTTGGGGGGCGGAATGAGCACGGGGCGCAACTATGGCTACACCTTC
>TRBJ2-2|.|.|TRBV27
CASSWTPPSYPGTGELFF
TGTGCCAGCAGTTGGACACCTCCGAGTTACCCGGGCACCGGGGAGCTGTTTTTT
>TRBJ2-2|.|.|TRBV5-1
CASRGRPDTGELFF
TGCGCCAGCAGGGGGCGACCCGACACCGGGGAGCTGTTTTTT
>TRBJ2-3|once|TRBD2|TRBV9
CASSVGALIAGSQSEDTQYF
TGTGCCAGCAGCGTAGGCGCGTTGATAGCGGGGTCTCAATCGGAGGATACGCAGTATTTT
>TRBJ1-1|.|.|TRBV28
CASSSAGGWSEAFF
TGTGCCAGCAGTTCCGCCGGGGGATGGTCTGAAGCTTTCTTT
>TRBJ2-1|.|TRBD2|TRBV28
CASSPIRDYGFF
TGTGCCAGCAGCCCTATTCGGGACTACGGGTTCTTC
>TRBJ2-1|.|TRBD2|TRBV7-2
CASSLTSGRAPYNEQFF
TGTGCCAGCAGCCTGACTAGCGGGAGGGCCCCCTACAATGAGCAGTTCTTC
>TRBJ2-1|.|.|TRBV29-1
CSVGGGVNEQFF
TGCAGCGTTGGGGGTGGGGTCAATGAGCAGTTCTTC
>TRBJ2-5|.|.|TRBV27
CASTPILGETQYF
TGTGCCAGCACCCCGATTCTGGGAGAGACCCAGTACTTC
>TRBJ2-3|.|.|TRBV15
CATSRDRGSVPGGDTQYF
TGTGCCACCAGCAGAGATCGGGGTAGCGTCCCCGGAGGAGATACGCAGTATTTT
>TRBJ2-7|.|TRBD2|TRBV13
CASSVIAGVQYF
TGTGCCAGCAGCGTTATAGCGGGAGTACAGTACTTC
>TRBJ1-5|once|.|TRBV5-8
CASALGRGNQPQHF
TGTGCCAGCGCTCTGGGGAGGGGCAATCAGCCCCAGCATTTT
>TRBJ2-1|.|.|TRBV27
CASTRKGRNEQFF
TGTGCCAGCACCCGAAAGGGGAGAAATGAGCAGTTCTTC
>TRBJ2-1|.|TRBD2|TRBV6-5
CASSSQRDLSYNEQFF
TGTGCCAGCAGTTCCCAGCGGGACCTATCCTACAATGAGCAGTTCTTC
>TRBJ2-7|.|TRBD2|TRBV28
CASSLGASGLYEQYF
TGTGCCAGCAGCTTAGGGGCTAGCGGGCTCTACGAGCAGTACTTC
>TRBJ1-2|few|TRBD1|TRBV7-3
CASRFDRDVNYGYTF
TGTGCCAGCAGGTTTGACAGGGACGTCAACTATGGCTACACCTTC
>TRBJ1-1|.|.|TRBV29-1
CSGMGGQGRGTEAFF
TGCAGCGGCATGGGGGGTCAGGGGCGCGGGACTGAAGCTTTCTTT
>TRBJ2-7|.|.|TRBV1
CTSSQLTEIRDGLHEQYF
TGCACCAGCAGCCAACTTACAGAAATTAGGGACGGACTTCACGAGCAGTACTTC
>TRBJ1-1|.|.|TRBV9
CASRVVNTEAFF
TGTGCCAGCAGAGTGGTGAACACTGAAGCTTTCTTT
>TRBJ2-2|.|.|TRBV5-4
CASSWTDGELFF
TGTGCCAGCAGCTGGACAGACGGGGAGCTGTTTTTT
>TRBJ2-7|.|.|TRBV5-1
CASSIQPGSSYEQYF
TGCGCCAGCAGCATCCAACCGGGGAGCTCCTACGAGCAGTACTTC
>TRBJ2-5|.|.|TRBV6-5
CASSPSIGETQYF
TGTGCCAGCAGCCCCTCAATCGGGGAGACCCAGTACTTC
>TRBJ2-7|.|.|TRBV9
CASSPRGAYEQYF
TGTGCCAGCAGCCCCCGAGGGGCCTACGAGCAGTACTTC
>TRBJ1-5|.|.|TRBV5-5
CASSLVQGPQPQHF
TGTGCCAGCAGCTTGGTGCAGGGTCCCCAGCCCCAGCATTTT
>TRBJ1-1|.|.|TRBV28
CASSFLPGFAFF
TGTGCCAGCAGTTTCTTGCCGGGTTTTGCTTTCTTT
>TRBJ1-6|.|.|TRBV28
CASIGGNSPLHF
TGTGCCAGCATAGGGGGAAATTCACCCCTCCACTTT
>TRBJ2-1|.|TRBD2|TRBV5-1
CASSPRLAGGVGNEQFF
TGCGCCAGCAGCCCTCGACTAGCGGGAGGCGTGGGCAATGAGCAGTTCTTC
>TRBJ2-1|few|.|TRBV3-1/TRBV3-2
CASSQRSSYNEQFF
TGTGCCAGCAGCCAAAGGAGCTCCTACAATGAGCAGTTCTTC
>TRBJ2-3|once|.|TRBV14
CASSRLTGTDTQYF
TGTGCCAGCAGCCGCCTAACCGGCACAGATACGCAGTATTTT
>TRBJ1-3|.|.|TRBV6-6
CASSYSDGNTIYF
TGTGCCAGCAGTTACTCGGACGGAAACACCATATATTTT
>TRBJ2-7|.|.|TRBV11-1
CASSRDLSDYEQYF
TGTGCCAGCAGCCGAGACCTCTCAGACTACGAGCAGTACTTC
>TRBJ2-7|once|.|TRBV11-2
CASSLAWSSREQYF
TGTGCCAGCAGCTTAGCCTGGAGCTCAAGGGAGCAGTACTTC
>TRBJ2-5|.|.|TRBV5-1
CASSLVGGTPETQYF
TGCGCCAGCAGCCTGGTTGGGGGGACCCCGGAGACCCAGTACTTC
>TRBJ2-7|.|.|TRBV9
CASSVAPDYEQYF
TGTGCCAGCAGCGTGGCCCCTGACTACGAGCAGTACTTC
>TRBJ2-1|.|.|TRBV6-5
CASSYSDPYNEQFF
TGTGCCAGCAGTTACTCGGATCCCTACAATGAGCAGTTCTTC
>TRBJ1-5|.|TRBD1|TRBV28
CASSSYRGGQPQHF
TGTGCCAGCAGTTCGTACAGGGGTGGTCAGCCCCAGCATTTT
>TRBJ2-3|.|.|TRBV6-5
CASKTGEGADTQYF
TGTGCCAGCAAAACGGGAGAAGGTGCAGATACGCAGTATTTT
>TRBJ2-1|.|TRBD2|TRBV6-1
CASSEEPAGVVFGQFF
TGTGCCAGCAGTGAAGAGCCAGCGGGAGTGGTCTTTGGGCAGTTCTTC
>TRBJ2-1|.|TRBD2|TRBV10-1
CASSSGRAPRHNEQFF
TGCGCCAGCAGTAGCGGGAGGGCTCCTCGGCACAATGAGCAGTTCTTC
>TRBJ2-1|.|.|TRBV10-1
CPRRRLRNEQFF
TGCCCCCGCAGACGACTACGCAATGAGCAGTTCTTC
>TRBJ1-5|.|.|TRBV5-6
CASSLAGGFYSNQPQHF
TGTGCCAGCAGCTTGGCCGGGGGGTTCTATAGCAATCAGCCCCAGCATTTT
>TRBJ2-7|.|.|TRBV29-1
CSVGQVSSYEQYF
TGCAGCGTTGGGCAGGTTAGCTCCTACGAGCAGTACTTC
>TRBJ1-1|.|.|TRBV6-5
CASSEDSLNTEAFF
TGTGCCAGCAGCGAGGACAGCTTGAACACTGAAGCTTTCTTT
>TRBJ2-5|.|.|TRBV24-1
CATSDPGFETQYF
TGTGCCACCAGTGATCCAGGGTTCGAGACCCAGTACTTC
>TRBJ1-6|.|.|TRBV27
CASSLREGNSPLHF
TGTGCCAGCAGTTTGAGGGAAGGTAATTCACCCCTCCACTTT
>TRBJ2-2|.|.|TRBV5-1
CASSLTRGELFF
TGCGCCAGCAGCCTTACACGCGGGGAGCTGTTTTTT